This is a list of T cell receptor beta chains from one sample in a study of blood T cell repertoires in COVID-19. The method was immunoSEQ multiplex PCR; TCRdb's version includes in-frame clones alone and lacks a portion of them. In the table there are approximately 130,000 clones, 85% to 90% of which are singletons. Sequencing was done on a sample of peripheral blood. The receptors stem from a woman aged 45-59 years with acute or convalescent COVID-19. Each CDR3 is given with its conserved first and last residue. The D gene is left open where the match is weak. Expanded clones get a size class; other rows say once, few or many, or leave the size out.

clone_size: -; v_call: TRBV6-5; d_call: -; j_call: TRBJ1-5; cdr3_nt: TGTGCCACCACCGTACAGGTAACTAGCAATCAGCCCCAGCATTTT; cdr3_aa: CATTVQVTSNQPQHF
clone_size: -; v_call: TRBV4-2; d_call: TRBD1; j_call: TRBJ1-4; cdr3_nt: TGTGCCAGCAGCCAAGTGGGGGACAGGAGGAATGAAAAACTGTTTTTT; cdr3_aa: CASSQVGDRRNEKLFF
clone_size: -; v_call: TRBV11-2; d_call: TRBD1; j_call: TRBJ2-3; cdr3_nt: TGTGCCAGCAGCTTACAGGGGGCCCGCACAGATACGCAGTATTTT; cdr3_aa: CASSLQGARTDTQYF
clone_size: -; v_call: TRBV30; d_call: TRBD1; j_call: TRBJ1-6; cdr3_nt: TGTGCCTCTGACAGGGGCTCCTATAATTCACCCCTCCACTTT; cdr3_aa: CASDRGSYNSPLHF
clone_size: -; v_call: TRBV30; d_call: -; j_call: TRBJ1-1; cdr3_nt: TGTGCCTGGATCCGCCCGGGGGGGCTGAATGAAGCTTTCTTT; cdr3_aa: CAWIRPGGLNEAFF
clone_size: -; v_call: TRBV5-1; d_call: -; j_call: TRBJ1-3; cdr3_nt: TGCGCCAGCAGCTTGGAGCCGACAAAGGGAAACACCATATATTTT; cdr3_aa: CASSLEPTKGNTIYF
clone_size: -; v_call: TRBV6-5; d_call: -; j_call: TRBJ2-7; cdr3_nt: TGTGCCAGCAGACGTCGACAGAGCTCCTACGAGCAGTACTTC; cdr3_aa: CASRRRQSSYEQYF
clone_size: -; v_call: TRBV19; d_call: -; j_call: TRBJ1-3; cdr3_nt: TGTGCCAGTAGGAACACATACTCTGGAAACACCATATATTTT; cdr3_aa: CASRNTYSGNTIYF
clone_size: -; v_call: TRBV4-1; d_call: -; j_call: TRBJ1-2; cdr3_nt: TGCGCCAGCAGCCACCCCGAGAGGGCTAACTATGGCTACACCTTC; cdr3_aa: CASSHPERANYGYTF
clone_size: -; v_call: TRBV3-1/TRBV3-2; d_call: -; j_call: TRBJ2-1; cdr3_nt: TGTGCCAGCAGCCAGGACAATGGGAATGAGCAGTTCTTC; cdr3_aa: CASSQDNGNEQFF
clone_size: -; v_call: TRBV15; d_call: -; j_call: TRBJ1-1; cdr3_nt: TGTGCCACCAGCCCGGAATGGGGTAGCGGAGCTTTCTTT; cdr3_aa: CATSPEWGSGAFF
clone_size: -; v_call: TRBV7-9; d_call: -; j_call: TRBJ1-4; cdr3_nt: TGTGCCAGCAGCCCGGGCCTGGAGGGGGAAAAACTGTTTTTT; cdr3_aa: CASSPGLEGEKLFF
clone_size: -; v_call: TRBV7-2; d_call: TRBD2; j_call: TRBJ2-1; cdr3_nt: TGTGCCAGCAGCTTAGGCGGGAGTGGAAATGAGCAGTTCTTC; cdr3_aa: CASSLGGSGNEQFF
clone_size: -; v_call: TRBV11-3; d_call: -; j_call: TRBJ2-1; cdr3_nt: TGTGCCAGCAGCTCAGAGCCCGGGACTCCTCCCAATGAGCAGTTCTTC; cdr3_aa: CASSSEPGTPPNEQFF
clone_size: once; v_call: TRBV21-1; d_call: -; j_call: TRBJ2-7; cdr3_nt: TGTGCCAGCAGCAAAGTGGGGCCCTACGAGCAGTACTTC; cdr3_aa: CASSKVGPYEQYF
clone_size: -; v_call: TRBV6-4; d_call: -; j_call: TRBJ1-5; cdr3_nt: TGTGCCAGCCCCCCCTGGGGGGCGGGGGATCAGCCCCAGCATTTT; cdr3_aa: CASPPWGAGDQPQHF
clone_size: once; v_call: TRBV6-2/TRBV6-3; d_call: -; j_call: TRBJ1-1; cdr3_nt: TGTGCCAGCAGTTACTCCGAGTGGGAAGCTTTCTTT; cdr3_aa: CASSYSEWEAFF